This T cell receptor (beta chain) was retrieved from a study of cytomegalovirus exposure and HLA in healthy donors (dated 2017 in TCRdb). In the study overall: In an earlier analysis of 587 of the donors, 276 Gb of sequence data and approximately 100 million unique TCR beta sequences from 150 million to 200 million T cells were reported. An early release covering roughly 640 HLA-typed donors comprised around 300 gigabases of sequencing data and around 85 million unique TCR sequences. Of the 398 genotyped donors, approximately 83% fell in the genetic ancestry cluster associated with self-reported Caucasian donors. The study was designed to test whether signatures of past pathogen exposure could be identified by cataloging public T cell receptors. The study profiled the T cell repertoires of hundreds of subjects by immunosequencing and related them to cytomegalovirus serostatus. A separate validation cohort of more than 100 different subjects was used in addition to the 666-subject first cohort. To predict cytomegalovirus infection status, the study combined high-throughput TCR immunosequencing, statistical association of individual TCRs with disease status, and machine learning. A later analysis re-examined previously published TCR beta repertoires from about 670 donors and added high-resolution HLA genotyping to investigate patterns of TCR occurrence. In the later analysis, no new phenotypic data were used to find candidate immune exposures; instead, reliance was placed on TCR beta sequences and their occurrence across donors. To decide whether each TCR beta V gene segment behaved as functional or pseudogenic, an earlier analysis of nearly 600 of the donors relied on high-throughput TCR beta sequencing. Donor age, sex, ethnicity and CMV serostatus were compiled alongside the repertoire data. A later genetic analysis took genome-wide SNP genotypes for 398 of the 666 donors and used that subset as a discovery cohort. All discovery cohort repertoires had been generated using a single sequencing platform. HLA typing included class I and class II loci at four-digit resolution. The number of typed donors differed by locus: about 620-640 for A, B, C, DRB1 and DQB1; some 540 for DQA1; roughly 600 for DPA1; and some 450 for DPB1. About five DR-DQ haplotypes were treated as single units for association and clustering because of strong linkage in the cohort. On average, 235,054 unique TCR beta nucleotide sequences were sequenced per donor among 398 genotyped donors of the cohort, with roughly 18% of those sequences being non-productive. What the work shows at the level of the full study, not this receptor alone: Because HLA typing was missing for some donors at each locus, association tests included only the typed subset. In a later analysis, several top co-occurrence clusters were reported to appear linked to parvovirus B19, influenza, CMV and Epstein-Barr virus. Roughly uniform sequencing depth across donors was assumed in presence/absence analyses, although this assumption may not hold. In an earlier analysis of more than 500 of the donors, most TCR beta V segments appeared in productive rearrangements about 87% or about 30% of the time, broadly matching IMGT annotations. The classifier was reported to diagnose cytomegalovirus status with high specificity and sensitivity in both the original cohort and the validation cohort. A later analysis found that most CMV-associated TCR beta chains appeared HLA-restricted, with HLA associations seemingly driven largely by CMV exposure. A later analysis found that TCR association rates varied across HLA loci, with DRB1 alleles showing the most associated TCRs and HLA-C alleles the fewest. At a false discovery rate of 0.05, a later analysis linked some 17,000 TCR beta sequences to specific HLA alleles. The study gave a list of some 150 TCR beta chains associated with cytomegalovirus. Assigning TCR associations to individual alleles was difficult when HLA alleles, especially DR and DQ, strongly co-occurred. According to the authors, the approach could potentially be generalized to other disease states and immunological phenotypes. Because counts were too low, around 18 rarely observed V segments, including chromosome 9 orphons, were left out of the earlier analysis of some 600 of the donors. A later genetic analysis associated a missense DCLRE1C variant with V-gene and J-gene trimming of TCR beta chains, and an independent cohort replicated the association. A cluster of highly shared sequence variants was judged likely to represent a technical artifact of the sequencing pipeline. Immune exposure information for the cohort was limited to CMV serostatus. Correlated functional status among segregating V segments might be attributable to linkage disequilibrium, but an unknown experimental factor could not be ruled out. Most TCR sequences were seen in very few donors, while some public TCRs were found in many individuals. A further reported finding was that TCR beta sequences accurately predicted the HLA-A and HLA-B alleles for most subjects in the first cohort. Three of the identified cytomegalovirus-associated TCR beta chains were confirmed in vitro to be specific for cytomegalovirus antigens. This cohort had only TCR beta chains sequenced, and the lack of alpha or paired-chain data limited which features could be detected. Because the 87-base-pair reads could not distinguish some IMGT-functional V segments, including TRBV6-2 and TRBV6-3, those segments were excluded. According to a later genetic analysis, donors in an Asian-associated ancestry cluster had fewer N-insertions in productive TCRs than the approximately 690-donor mean. Compared with equally common non-associated chains, HLA-associated TCR beta chains in a later analysis were more clonally expanded and had lower generation probabilities.

The CDR3 covers 14 residues, taking in both the cysteine and the phenylalanine. The sequence is cut down to CDR3 DNA, 42 bases in frame from base 1. Here V drops 3 bases and J drops 9 bases, and the junction holds 8 bases not matched to any gene. The CDR1 and CDR2 encoded by the germline V gene are MNHNS and SASEGT. A word on this clone: Which antigen it targets is not known. Base qualities are missing; no much larger clone stands one base away.

The cohort comprised some 730 healthy bone marrow donors. All cohort members were sampled while nominally healthy, although unrecorded immune exposures were likely present. The donor was CMV seronegative and belonged to the group of 352 seronegative cohort members. A peripheral blood sample was provided by each donor, and peripheral blood mononuclear cells were used for TCR beta sequencing. The Qiagen DNeasy Blood Extraction Kit was used to extract genomic DNA from the blood cell samples. Libraries were prepared through the immunoSEQ multiplex PCR assay. For the multiplex PCR, a mixture combining 60 forward primers for TCR Vbeta segments and 13 reverse primers for TCR Jbeta segments was used. Amplification of the CDR3 region of rearranged TCR beta genes was performed with a multiplex PCR assay on genomic DNA. On the Illumina HiSeq System, the amplified TCR beta libraries were sequenced as 87-base-pair reads. The study's processing was this. In a later analysis, approximately 74 million unique TCR beta chains were counted across the roughly 610 repertoires, and roughly 11 million of these chains were shared by at least two donors. A nearest-neighbor algorithm error-corrected the raw reads and collapsed the reads into unique sequences, merging closely related sequences to remove PCR and sequencing errors. Alignment of CDR3 sequences to IMGT reference sequences was used to assign V, D and J gene segments. For a sequence to be retained, at least a six-nucleotide match to both a V gene segment and a J gene segment was required. Rearrangements were classified as productive when the CDR3 lacked stop codons and remained in frame with V and J, and all other rearrangements were classified as non-productive. CDR3 was defined by IMGT convention, running from the second conserved V-encoded cysteine to the conserved J-encoded phenylalanine. Sequences without an unambiguous match to a single V gene segment were excluded from the earlier analysis of several hundred of the donors. In an earlier analysis of several hundred of the donors, V segments were called functional above 56.7% productive rearrangements and were called segregating when the between-donor standard deviation exceeded 5%. A statistical classification framework was developed to diagnose cytomegalovirus status using the catalog of TCR beta chain sequences. A later analysis assigned V and J genes by comparing TCR nucleotide sequences with IMGT/GENE-DB human TR gene sequences. A later analysis assigned CDR3 sequences and most-parsimonious VDJ recombination scenarios with the TCRdist pipeline. In a later analysis, each TCR beta chain was defined by its CDR3 amino acid sequence together with its V-gene family, and reads lacking a unique V-gene family were excluded. To address suspected cross-contamination and a sequencing artifact, a later analysis removed several hundred highly shared, low-generation-probability nucleotide sequences. For each public chain, a later analysis derived a clonal expansion index from normalized ranks of inferred template counts within each repertoire. In a later analysis, generation probabilities were computed with a VDJ recombination model fitted to out-of-frame rearrangements, and the resulting probabilities were checked against IGoR. Hypergeometric tests were used in a later analysis to score TCR-TCR, TCR-HLA and TCR-CMV co-occurrence, with a repertoire-size bias correction applied to the TCR pairs. To estimate false discovery rates, a later analysis permuted the HLA or CMV assignments 20 times. In a later analysis, co-occurring TCRs were grouped using DBSCAN, and TCRdist sequence similarity was added for clustering within HLA-allele-positive subsets. Repertoires with fewer than 30,000 or more than 120,000 public chains were left out of co-occurrence clustering, as were four to six repertoires with anomalous nucleotide sharing. As stored in TCRdb, this immuneACCESS dataset retains in-frame rearrangements with V and J assigned. A fraction of the clones does not appear; measured against another copy, unresolved V genes explain less than half of the discrepancy, and the remainder lacks a known reason. The D gene and trimming were derived from the DNA, and the V and J assignments and clone size from that table. The sample table contains about 140,000 clones; only one count was recorded for roughly 80% of them. The leading ten clones occupy 1.2% of the sample.

This receptor was identified in a female donor in good health and CMV-seronegative. The source material was PBMCs. The chain was built from TRBV6-1 and TRBJ2-1; 7 bases in the middle match TRBD2. Here the CDR3 is given as CASSESGTIGEQFF. The sequenced DNA is TGTGCCAGCAGTGAGAGCGGGACTATTGGTGAGCAGTTCTTC.